Reported below is one T cell receptor (beta chain). Its antigen is unidentified. TCRdb used MiXCR to reprocess the 5' RACE reads, holding one entry per CDR3 protein. The sample consists of 35,000 to 50,000 distinct CDR3 sequences, over 25% of them appearing once. Germline loops: CDR1 SGHTA, CDR2 FQGNSA. V was pared by 2 bases and J by 5 bases, with 12 bases between. The CDR3 consists of 14 residues. Study results and limitations: Tumor memory CD4+ T cell TCR gene usage clustered with blood and lymph node memory CD4+ cells and lymph node naive CD4+ cells. Tumor Tregs overlapped most with tumor, then blood, naive CD4+ cells.

The source material was tumor-infiltrating memory CD4+ T cells sorted from the breast tumor. Subset specified: memory CD4+ T cells, CD4+CD45RO+CD25-. The receptor's source is a female donor with breast cancer. The rearrangement joins TRBV7-2 to TRBJ2-5, with D tentatively TRBD1 (7 bases). The CDR3 spells CASSLNSGGETQYF. The CDR3 DNA follows: TGTGCCAGCAGCTTAAACTCAGGGGGGGAGACCCAGTACTTC.